A single sample gave rise to the 31 T cell receptor beta chains below, sequenced in a study of Graves' ophthalmopathy and Graves' hyperthyroidism. RNA transcripts yielded amplified TCR beta CDR3 regions. Scientists carried out first-round RT-PCR using HTBI primers and then a second-round multiplex PCR. One entry per CDR3 protein, called by TCRdb with MiXCR from the multiplex PCR reads. This table has over a million distinct CDR3 sequences, around a third appearing once. The sequenced material came from peripheral blood or thyroid tissue (not recorded which). These TCRs come from an adult man with Graves' hyperthyroidism.

This clonotype has just one count. A single base separates this from a much larger clone, so it may be a read error. The chain carries TRBV2 and TRBJ2-2; perhaps TRBD1 as D (6 bases). Germline V gene data show CDR1 as SNHLY and CDR2 as FYNNEI. Between the trimmed V and J ends, which lost 1 base and 6 bases, there was a span of 9 bases. The CDR3 covers 14 residues. The chain's CDR3 is CASSEVGAAGELFF. The CDR3 bases are TGTGCCAGCAGTGAAGTGGGGGCCGCCGGGGAGCTGTTTTTT.

The V gene is TRBV12-3 or TRBV12-4, the J gene TRBJ2-7; 7 bases match TRBD2. The CDR3 extends over 14 amino acids. Germline trimming cut 5 bases from V and 3 bases from J; bases unmatched to any gene: 7. Here the CDR3 DNA reads TGTGCCAGCAGTAGGGCGGGACTAAACTACGAGCAGTACTTC. Translated, it gives CASSRAGLNYEQYF.

The rearrangement uses TRBV5-1 and TRBJ1-1; 10 bases map to TRBD1. V was pared by 0 bases and J by 4 bases, with 6 bases of the junction left unmatched. Germline values: CDR1 SGHRS, CDR2 YFSETQ. The CDR3 spans 16 residues. Here the CDR3 reads CASSLEGQGLGTEAFF. As DNA, the CDR3 is TGCGCCAGCAGCTTGGAGGGACAGGGGTTGGGCACTGAAGCTTTCTTT.

Ten or more counts support this clonotype. This chain joins TRBV7-2 and TRBJ1-5; D possibly corresponds to TRBD1 (6 bases). Looked up from germline, CDR1 is SGHTA and CDR2 is FQGNSA. The CDR3 has 17 amino acids. Trimming shortened V by 5 bases and J by 3 bases, and 20 bases separated the two germline ends. This CDR3 is CASSLYGEGVPNQPQHF. CDR3 bases: TGTGCCAGCAGCCTATACGGGGAGGGGGTCCCCAATCAGCCCCAGCATTTT. Filled out from reference TRBV7-2 and TRBJ1-5, the complete variable domain reads GAGVSQSPSNKVTEKGKDVELRCDPISGHTALYWYRQSLGQGLEFLIYFQGNSAPDKSGLPSDRFSAERTGGSVSTLTIQRTQQEDSAVYLCASSLYGEGVPNQPQHFGDGTRLSIL.

This clonotype was counted only a few times. The V gene is TRBV6-1, the J gene TRBJ2-7, with D uncertain. The germline V gene has CDR1 MNHNS and CDR2 SASEGT. CDR3 size: 13 residues. Trimming pared 5 bases from V and 3 bases from J, leaving 11 bases between. The CDR3 DNA reads as TGTGCCAGCAGTCACCACCAACACTACGAGCAGTACTTC. It yields the protein CASSHHQHYEQYF.

Many counts were recorded for this clonotype. The gene calls are TRBV11-2 and TRBJ1-6; perhaps TRBD1 as D (5 bases). Germline-derived CDR1 and CDR2 are SGHAT and FQNNGV. The length of the CDR3 is 17 residues. Trimming stripped 5 bases from V and 0 bases from J, with 14 bases between. The CDR3 loop reads CASSPAPGSSYNSPLHF. Written as DNA, the CDR3 is TGTGCCAGCAGCCCAGCCCCAGGGAGCTCCTATAATTCACCCCTCCACTTT.

CDR3 nucleotides: TGTGCCAGCATTGGCCGGACGAACACCGGGGAGCTGTTTTTT. It translates to CASIGRTNTGELFF. V is TRBV2 and J is TRBJ2-2; D remains unclear. Trimming removed 7 bases at V and 0 bases at J, with 9 bases between. There are 14 residues in the CDR3. Germline-derived CDR1 and CDR2 are SNHLY and FYNNEI. Using reference TRBV2 and TRBJ2-2 for the parts outside the CDR3, the full variable domain is EPEVTQTPSHQVTQMGQEVILRCVPISNHLYFYWYRQILGQKVEFLVSFYNNEISEKSEIFDDQFSVERPDGSNFTLKIRSTKLEDSAMYFCASIGRTNTGELFFGEGSRLTVL.

This clonotype turned up a few times. This chain uses TRBV2 with TRBJ1-4; D remains ambiguous. The CDR3 totals 11 residues. V lost 7 bases and J lost 7, with 7 bases in between. Germline CDR1 and CDR2: SNHLY and FYNNEI. CDR3 residues: CASTLGEKLFF. The CDR3 DNA follows: TGTGCCAGCACCCTGGGTGAAAAACTGTTTTTT.

This clonotype was detected ten times or more. V and J are TRBV18 and TRBJ1-1, with D perhaps TRBD1 (5 bases). CDR1 is KGHSH, CDR2 LQKENI, per germline. The ends were cut back, 2 bases at V and 4 bases at J, with 11 bases in the middle. The CDR3 sequence is 14 residues long. This CDR3 is CASSPGGFGTEAFF. The CDR3 DNA follows: TGTGCCAGCTCACCAGGGGGATTCGGCACTGAAGCTTTCTTT.

This clonotype was counted many times. V is TRBV7-8 and J is TRBJ2-7, with TRBD1 matching 7 bases. V trimming: 0 bases; J trimming: 0 bases; junction bases outside the gene matches: 11. In germline, CDR1 is SGHVS, CDR2 FQNEAQ. The CDR3 consists of 18 residues. The CDR3: CASSLALSRTGSSYEQYF. Here the CDR3 DNA reads TGTGCCAGCAGCTTAGCGCTATCCAGGACAGGAAGCTCCTACGAGCAGTACTTC.

This clonotype was recorded many times. The chain recombines TRBV29-1 with TRBJ2-7, with D perhaps TRBD2 (5 bases). V lost 6 bases and J lost 1, with 10 bases in between. Germline lookup yields CDR1 SQVTM and CDR2 ANQGSEA. This CDR3 contains 12 residues. The CDR3 nucleotides are TGCAGCGTGTTACGGGATTCCTACGAGCAGTACTTC. Translation gives CSVLRDSYEQYF.

There are many counts of this clonotype. V is TRBV6-5 and J is TRBJ1-1, with a tentative D call TRBD1 (5 bases). This CDR3 is built from 15 residues. Trimming stripped 6 bases from V and 2 bases from J, with 16 bases between. Germline lookup yields CDR1 MNHEY and CDR2 SVGAGI. CDR3 DNA: TGTGCCAGCAGCGTACGTGGGGCCTCAAACACTGAAGCTTTCTTT. Translating it yields CASSVRGASNTEAFF.

This clonotype has at least ten counts. The chain combines TRBV20-1 with TRBJ2-5; D gene ambiguous. The CDR3 covers 13 residues. Germline V lookup: CDR1 DFQATT, CDR2 SNEGSKA (reference sequence). V lost 6 bases to trimming and J lost 0 bases, with 11 bases between them. The CDR3 region has the DNA TGCAGTGCCAGACCCCCGTACCAAGAGACCCAGTACTTC. Protein product: CSARPPYQETQYF.

This clonotype occurred a few times. This may be a read error, as it is one base from a much larger clone. The chain has TRBV20-1 and TRBJ1-2, with TRBD1 matching over 9 bases. The CDR3 runs to 13 residues. Germline-derived CDR1 and CDR2 are DFQATT and SNEGSKA (reference sequence). CDR3: CSARMDRGYDYTF. CDR3 sequence (DNA): TGCAGTGCTAGGATGGACAGGGGCTATGACTACACCTTC.

This clonotype was counted at least ten times. The CDR3 loop is CAIRTGATEAFF. CDR3 DNA: TGTGCCATCAGGACAGGGGCCACTGAAGCTTTCTTT. The genes are TRBV10-3 and TRBJ1-1; TRBD1 agrees at 8 bases. The CDR3 has 12 amino acids. J lost 4 bases, V lost 6 bases, and 1 base had no gene match. Germline assignment: CDR1 ENHRY and CDR2 SYGVKD.

This clonotype appeared a few times. This sequence joins TRBV6-5 and TRBJ2-7, with 9 nucleotides matching TRBD2. Looked up from germline, CDR1 is MNHEY and CDR2 is SVGAGI. The CDR3 is 13 residues long. J gave up 6 bases and V 2 bases, and 2 bases lay outside the gene matches. CDR3 sequence reads: CASSYVLAGEQYF. CDR3 DNA: TGTGCCAGCAGTTACGTACTAGCGGGCGAGCAGTACTTC.

With respect to this clonotype: The germline gene is not matched at one end of the junction; a read error may be the cause. The chain couples TRBV5-1 to TRBJ2-2; D possibly matches TRBD1 or TRBD2 (5 bases each). This CDR3 region has 15 residues. Germline V lookup: CDR1 SGHRS, CDR2 YFSETQ. In DNA, the CDR3 is TGCGCCAGCAGCTTGTGGGACGGGAACACTGGGGAGCTGTTTTTT. Its translation: CASSLWDGNTGELFF.

The genes are TRBV20-1 and TRBJ2-5, with 12 bases aligning to TRBD2. The CDR3 length is 16 residues. The germline V gene encodes CDR1 DFQATT and CDR2 SNEGSKA (reference sequence). With 0 bases clipped from V and 5 bases from J, the junction kept 7 bases outside the gene matches. The CDR3 protein is CSARDASGGVMETQYF. The CDR3 nucleotides read TGCAGTGCTAGAGATGCTAGCGGGGGGGTCATGGAGACCCAGTACTTC.

Points on this clonotype: This could be a read error, since a much larger clone is one nucleotide away. The chain is built from TRBV6-2 or TRBV6-3 and TRBJ2-5; 7 bases are a match to TRBD2. This CDR3 contains 12 residues. The germline V gene encodes CDR1 MNHEY and CDR2 SVGEGT. Written as DNA, the CDR3 is TGTGCCAGCAGTTACGGGGGAGGGGATCGAGTCTTC. Its translation: CASSYGGGDRVF.

This clonotype was seen a single time. Given a much more abundant clone one base away, this may be a read error. The CDR3 does not end in the conserved phenylalanine or tryptophan, so this is likely a read error. The chain employs TRBV9 and TRBJ2-5; TRBD1 agrees at 10 bases. The V gene's germline CDR1 is SGDLS and CDR2 YYNGEE. The CDR3 runs 13 residues. J gave up 10 bases and V 4 bases, and 7 bases lay outside the gene matches. The CDR3 DNA reads TGTGCCAGCAGCCCGCGGACAGGGGGGGACCAGTACCTC. Residues: CASSPRTGGDQYL.

The V and J genes are TRBV19 and TRBJ2-7; weak D call: TRBD1 (5 bases). The CDR3 contains 13 residues. Trimming stripped 3 bases from V and 2 bases from J, with 8 bases between. Germline V gene lookup returns CDR1 LNHDA and CDR2 SQIVND (reference sequence). CDR3 loop: CASSMTETYEQYF. DNA of the CDR3: TGTGCCAGTAGTATGACAGAGACCTACGAGCAGTACTTC.

The rearrangement joins TRBV29-1 to TRBJ2-5, with D possibly TRBD2 on 5 matching bases. This CDR3 comprises 12 residues. V was pared by 6 bases and J by 5 bases, with 13 bases between. Looked up from germline, CDR1 is SQVTM and CDR2 is ANQGSEA. The CDR3 DNA reads TGCAGCGTGGACTTCCCCAGGGAGACCCAGTACTTC. It encodes CSVDFPRETQYF.

At least ten counts were recorded for this clonotype. DNA for the CDR3: TGTGCCAGCAGCAGTGGGGTGGAGCGGTACTTC. It translates to CASSSGVERYF. This sequence joins TRBV6-5 and TRBJ2-5; D call uncertain. The V end lost 6 bases, the J end lost 13 bases, and 15 bases lay between the germline ends. From germline, CDR1 is MNHEY and CDR2 SVGAGI. There are 11 residues in the CDR3.

This clonotype came up once. The J gene is TRBJ1-2, the V gene TRBV9; possibly TRBD1 for D (6 bases). This CDR3 contains 14 residues. Germline V gene lookup returns CDR1 SGDLS and CDR2 YYNGEE. Trimming pared 3 bases from V and 2 bases from J, leaving 11 bases between. The CDR3, as DNA: TGTGCCAGCAGCGCCGAGGGGACAAACTATGGCTACACCTTC. Protein sequence: CASSAEGTNYGYTF.

This sequence joins TRBV7-2 and TRBJ2-5; 10 nucleotides align to TRBD1. Germline assignment: CDR1 SGHTA and CDR2 FQGNSA. CDR3 length: 14 residues. J lost 3 bases, V lost 4 bases, and 2 bases had no gene match. In DNA, the CDR3 is TGTGCCAGCAGCTGGGACAGGGGTAAAGAGACCCAGTACTTC. Protein sequence: CASSWDRGKETQYF.

The chain uses TRBV2 and TRBJ1-3; D gene unclear. The CDR3 runs to 14 residues. Germline V gene data show CDR1 as SNHLY and CDR2 as FYNNEI. Trimming shortened V by 9 bases and J by 0 bases, and 12 bases separated the two germline ends. Here the CDR3 DNA reads TGTGCCAGTCAATCCACCGACTCTGGAAACACCATATATTTT. Encoded protein: CASQSTDSGNTIYF.

This clonotype was observed a handful of times. This sequence joins TRBV7-9 and TRBJ2-2; D gene unclear. The germline V gene encodes CDR1 SEHNR and CDR2 FQNEAQ (reference sequence). This CDR3 contains 14 residues. Trimming cost V 5 bases and J 5 bases, with 12 bases left between them. The CDR3 DNA reads TGTGCCAGCAGCAACGCCGGACCTACCGGGGAGCTGTTTTTT. It encodes CASSNAGPTGELFF.

There are a few counts of this clonotype. This chain uses TRBV10-3 with TRBJ1-1; possibly TRBD1 for D (5 bases). The germline V gene has CDR1 ENHRY and CDR2 SYGVKD. CDR3 length: 12 amino acids. Trimming took 4 bases from V and 8 from J, leaving 11 bases between them. The DNA for the CDR3 is TGTGCCATCAGTGTGGGACGCGGAGAAGCTTTCTTT. Protein product: CAISVGRGEAFF.

At least ten counts were recorded for this clonotype. This chain joins TRBV7-8 and TRBJ1-6; D gene unclear. Germline CDR1 is SGHVS and CDR2 is FQNEAQ. The germline V and J ends were trimmed by 5 bases and 15 bases, with 20 bases remaining between them. The length of the CDR3 is 14 residues. The CDR3 is CASSPRPGPRLLHF. The CDR3 bases are TGTGCCAGCAGCCCCAGGCCGGGCCCCAGGCTCCTCCACTTT.

This clonotype was recorded at least ten times. This chain joins TRBV6-5 and TRBJ2-5; TRBD2 aligns across 12 bases. CDR1 is MNHEY, CDR2 SVGAGI, per germline. The V and J ends lost 0 bases and 9 bases, in that order; junction bases with no gene match: 5. CDR3 size: 15 residues. CDR3 sequence reads: CASSYSRLAGESQYF. CDR3 DNA sequence: TGTGCCAGCAGTTACTCCCGACTAGCGGGGGAGTCCCAGTACTTC.

The chain links TRBV29-1 to TRBJ2-6; D may be TRBD1 (6 bases). Trimming removed 6 bases from V and 0 bases from J, with 18 bases in between. CDR3 length: 17 amino acids. The germline V gene encodes CDR1 SQVTM and CDR2 ANQGSEA. The CDR3 DNA reads as TGCAGCGTCTTGGGGGACACTGTTCCCTCTGGGGCCAACGTCCTGACTTTC. Translation gives CSVLGDTVPSGANVLTF.